This entry lists 29 T cell receptor beta chains sequenced from one sample in a study of shared clonotypes between healthy human individuals. The repertoire was sequenced with immunoSEQ multiplex PCR; TCRdb's copy has only in-frame clones and lacks some. The data contain roughly 95,000 clones, over 40% of them singletons. Sequenced material: PBMCs. All receptors come from a woman in her thirties or forties in good health. Some clones in this sample may be carry-over from other donors' samples.

The V call is TRBV5-6, the J call TRBJ2-7, with 8 nucleotides matching TRBD1. J was trimmed by 2 bases and V by 0 bases; bases with no gene match: 4. CDR1 is SGHDT and CDR2 is YYEEEE in the germline V gene. The CDR3 covers 15 residues. CDR3 sequence: CASSLAPGQAYEQYF. The CDR3 region has the DNA TGTGCCAGCAGCTTGGCCCCGGGACAGGCCTACGAGCAGTACTTC. Together with reference TRBV5-6 and TRBJ2-7, the CDR3 gives the full variable domain: DAGVTQSPTHLIKTRGQQVTLRCSPKSGHDTVSWYQQALGQGPQFIFQYYEEEERQRGNFPDRFSGHQFPNYSSELNVNALLLGDSALYLCASSLAPGQAYEQYFGPGTRLTVT.

In its sample, this clone was seen once. A far larger clone lies a single base away; this is likely a read error. The CDR3 nucleotides read TGTGCCGGCAGCGGGACCCACTACAATGAGCAGTTCTTC. It encodes CAGSGTHYNEQFF. This chain joins TRBV9 and TRBJ2-1; 7 bases line up with TRBD2. The CDR3 length is 13 residues. Looked up from germline, CDR1 is SGDLS and CDR2 is YYNGEE.

This clone was picked up many times. Other DNA variants within this sample encode the same CDR3. The genes are TRBV25-1 and TRBJ1-3; D gene ambiguous. V shed 8 bases and J shed 0 bases, with 5 bases lying between them. The germline gives CDR1 MGHDK, CDR2 SYGVNS. The CDR3 totals 12 residues. DNA of the CDR3: TGTGCCAGCCTCAGCTCTGGAAACACCATATATTTT. As protein: CASLSSGNTIYF.

A note on this clone: One end of the junction varies from germline; a read error may be responsible. The chain is built from TRBV10-3 and TRBJ2-1; 8 bases match TRBD2. Germline V gene lookup returns CDR1 ENHRY and CDR2 SYGVKD. The CDR3 has 15 residues. CDR3 sequence (DNA): TGTGCCAGCAGTGAAGACTCCGGGACTAGTCATGAGCAGTTCTTC. Translated: CASSEDSGTSHEQFF.

The V call is TRBV30, the J call TRBJ2-3; 10 bases match TRBD1. Germline V gives CDR1 GTSNPN, CDR2 SVGIG (reference sequence). J gave up 2 bases and V 4 bases, and 9 bases lay outside the gene matches. This CDR3 has 16 amino acids. The CDR3 spells CAWTNHGTGVTDTQYF. In DNA, the CDR3 is TGTGCCTGGACCAACCACGGGACAGGGGTCACAGATACGCAGTATTTT.

This clone was picked up a small number of times. This chain joins TRBV10-2 and TRBJ1-1; D gene unclear. Germline-derived CDR1 and CDR2 are WSHSY and SAAADI. The CDR3 contains 18 residues. Trimming removed 3 bases at V and 0 bases at J, with 20 bases between. This CDR3 reads CASSENYGQIAMNTEAFF. CDR3 sequence (DNA): TGCGCCAGCAGTGAAAATTACGGGCAGATCGCTATGAACACTGAAGCTTTCTTT.

This clone appeared once. This CDR3 is also generated by other DNA sequences in the sample. The V call is TRBV5-1, the J call TRBJ2-1; 7 bases align to TRBD2. Trimming at V came to 4 bases and at J to 0 bases, leaving 7 bases not matched to a gene. This CDR3 comprises 16 residues. Looked up from germline, CDR1 is SGHRS and CDR2 is YFSETQ. CDR3 nucleotides: TGCGCCAGCAGCCCCCGACTAGCCCGCTCCTACAATGAGCAGTTCTTC. This sequence encodes CASSPRLARSYNEQFF.

The chain is built from TRBV9 and TRBJ2-5; 7 positions match TRBD2. Germline-derived CDR1 and CDR2 are SGDLS and YYNGEE. J gave up 9 bases and V 5 bases, and 10 bases lay outside the gene matches. The CDR3 has 13 residues. This CDR3 is CASSGIPRGAQYF. The DNA of the CDR3 is TGTGCCAGCAGTGGAATCCCCCGGGGGGCCCAGTACTTC.

This clone was seen many times. The rearrangement uses TRBV30 and TRBJ1-5, with 7 bases fitting TRBD1. The V and J ends lost 0 bases and 7 bases, in that order; junction bases with no gene match: 9. CDR3 size: 15 residues. Germline CDR1 GTSNPN, CDR2 SVGIG (reference sequence). Here the CDR3 DNA reads TGTGCCTGGAGTGTACTATCAGGGGGGGACCAGCCCCAGCATTTT. It codes for CAWSVLSGGDQPQHF.

The sample holds one count of this clone. This rearrangement joins TRBV5-1 to TRBJ2-2, with 9 nucleotides matching TRBD2. Germline lookup yields CDR1 SGHRS and CDR2 YFSETQ. The CDR3 length is 16 residues. V gave up 4 bases and J gave up 1 base; unmatched junction bases: 5. The CDR3 region has the DNA TGCGCCAGCAGCGAACAAGCGGGAGGGAACACCGGGGAGCTGTTTTTT. It specifies CASSEQAGGNTGELFF.

This clone has a count of ten or more. The chain carries TRBV2 and TRBJ2-3; D possibly corresponds to TRBD2 (6 bases). CDR1 and CDR2 (germline): SNHLY, FYNNEI. This CDR3 comprises 13 residues. Between the trimmed V and J ends, which lost 8 bases and 0 bases, there was a span of 9 bases. This chain's CDR3 is CASVSGSTDTQYF. CDR3 DNA sequence: TGTGCCAGCGTTAGCGGAAGCACAGATACGCAGTATTTT.

V and J are TRBV5-1 and TRBJ2-5; 13 nucleotides align to TRBD2. J lost 7 bases, V lost 4 bases, and 10 bases had no gene match. CDR3 size: 16 residues. Germline V gene data show CDR1 as SGHRS and CDR2 as YFSETQ. The CDR3 reads CASSPRTSGGLGTQYF. DNA for the CDR3: TGCGCCAGCAGCCCGAGGACTAGCGGGGGACTCGGGACCCAGTACTTC.

In regard to this clone: One base away lies a much larger clone, so this may be a sequencing read error. The rearrangement uses TRBV5-1 and TRBJ2-7, with D tentatively TRBD1 (5 bases). Germline assignment: CDR1 SGHRS and CDR2 YFSETQ. The length of the CDR3 is 12 residues. The V gene lost 4 bases and the J gene lost 3 bases, with 8 bases spanning the gap. This CDR3 reads CASSPDNYEQYF. The CDR3 coding sequence is TGCGCCAGCAGCCCGGACAACTACGAGCAGTACTTC.

The rearrangement joins TRBV4-2 to TRBJ1-2; tentative D call: TRBD1 (6 bases). The germline gives CDR1 LGHNA, CDR2 YNFKEQ. Trimming pared 0 bases from V and 5 bases from J, leaving 16 bases between. This CDR3 comprises 16 residues. The CDR3 nucleotides are TGTGCCAGCAGCCAAGAGGGGGGGGCGTCTAGATATGGCTACACCTTC. It encodes CASSQEGGASRYGYTF.

In the case of this clone: Since a far larger clone is one base different, this is likely a read error. Other nucleotide sequences from this sample produce the same CDR3. The chain joins TRBV6-4 to TRBJ2-1, with TRBD2 as a possible D gene (6 bases). The CDR3 length is 15 residues. V lost 0 bases and J lost 4, with 10 bases in between. CDR1 and CDR2 from the germline V gene are MRHNA and SNTAGT. This chain's CDR3 is CASSDSAGSYNEQFF. The CDR3, as DNA: TGTGCCAGCAGTGACTCAGCGGGCTCTTACAATGAGCAGTTCTTC.

This clone was found a few times. The V gene is TRBV6-4, the J gene TRBJ2-2; a possible D gene is TRBD1 (5 bases). The germline V gene has CDR1 MRHNA and CDR2 SNTAGT. The CDR3 is 17 residues long. Trimming took 3 bases from V and 1 from J, leaving 15 bases between them. The CDR3 coding sequence is TGTGCCAGCAGTGATTCACAGGATTCAAAGAACACCGGGGAGCTGTTTTTT. It specifies CASSDSQDSKNTGELFF.

This chain joins TRBV29-1 and TRBJ2-7; possibly TRBD1 for D (7 bases). The CDR3 consists of 13 residues. Germline V CDR1 and CDR2: SQVTM, ANQGSEA. Trimming stripped 7 bases from V and 3 bases from J, with 16 bases between. The CDR3 region has the DNA TGCAGCGCTGGAGGGACAGTGGACTACGAGCAGTACTTC. Its protein product is CSAGGTVDYEQYF.

This clone was counted many times. Other DNA sequences in this specimen translate into the identical CDR3. This chain connects TRBV20-1 to TRBJ2-5; D perhaps matches TRBD1 (5 bases). Trimming left V 6 bases short and J 3 bases short, with 5 bases between. The CDR3 loop spans 10 amino acids. Germline assignment: CDR1 DFQATT and CDR2 SNEGSKA (reference sequence). For the CDR3, the DNA is TGCAGTGCCAGGGAAGAGACCCAGTACTTC. Translated: CSAREETQYF.

Ten or more counts support this clone. The chain uses TRBV7-9 and TRBJ1-4; 7 bases are a match to TRBD1. Trimming removed 7 bases from V and 8 bases from J; junction bases left unmatched: 13. Germline CDR1 is SEHNR and CDR2 is FQNEAQ (reference sequence). The CDR3 length is 15 residues. DNA for the CDR3: TGTGCCAGCACCCCGGGGTTGACAGGGCCCGAAAAACTGTTTTTT. It is translated as CASTPGLTGPEKLFF.

The chain links TRBV5-1 to TRBJ2-3, with TRBD1 identical over 8 bases. Germline V gene data show CDR1 as SGHRS and CDR2 as YFSETQ. The CDR3 loop spans 17 amino acids. The junction had 8 bases not matched to a gene; V was cut back by 0 bases and J by 2 bases. CDR3 region: CASSLAGQGRSTDTQYF. Written as DNA, the CDR3 is TGCGCCAGCAGCTTGGCCGGACAGGGCAGGTCCACAGATACGCAGTATTTT.

The sample holds many counts of this clone. V is TRBV15 and J is TRBJ2-6, with 7 bases aligning to TRBD1. The J segment lost 0 bases and the V segment lost 9 bases, leaving 8 bases of the junction unmatched. The CDR3 is made up of 16 amino acids. Germline V gene data show CDR1 as LNHNV and CDR2 as YYDKDF (reference sequence). The chain's CDR3 is CATSDRAISGANVLTF. The CDR3 coding sequence is TGTGCCACAAGCGACAGGGCGATCTCTGGGGCCAACGTCCTGACTTTC.

This chain joins TRBV11-2 and TRBJ2-2; 10 nucleotides align to TRBD2. The germline gives CDR1 SGHAT, CDR2 FQNNGV. This CDR3 is 14 amino acids long. V shed 8 bases and J 3 bases; nucleotides not matched to a gene: 3. CDR3 in amino acids: CASELAGHTGELFF. Written as DNA, the CDR3 is TGTGCCAGCGAACTAGCGGGGCACACCGGGGAGCTGTTTTTT.

This clone has more than one count but fewer than ten. J is TRBJ2-2 and V is TRBV4-1, with D hard to call. Germline CDR1 MGHRA, CDR2 YSYEKL. The CDR3 covers 16 residues. V lost 0 bases to trimming and J lost 2 bases, with 10 bases between them. CDR3 protein: CASSQDILPNTGELFF. The CDR3 DNA reads TGCGCCAGCAGCCAAGACATTCTCCCTAACACCGGGGAGCTGTTTTTT.

As to this clone: A much larger clone sits a single nucleotide away, making a read error possible. CDR3 in amino acids: CASSVLAGGIFGADTQYF. CDR3 in DNA: TGTGCCAGCAGTGTACTAGCGGGAGGGATCTTCGGCGCAGATACGCAGTATTTT. V gene TRBV25-1 combines with J gene TRBJ2-3; TRBD2 agrees at 13 bases. Germline CDR1 MGHDK, CDR2 SYGVNS. The CDR3 consists of 18 residues. J was trimmed by 4 bases and V by 4 bases; bases with no gene match: 11.

This sequence joins TRBV28 and TRBJ2-7; no firm D call. With 6 bases removed from V and 4 bases from J, the gap between germline ends came to 7 bases. The germline CDR1 and CDR2 sequences are MDHEN and SYDVKM. CDR3 length: 11 residues. CDR3 protein: CASRRVYEQYF. In DNA, the CDR3 is TGTGCCAGCAGGCGCGTTTACGAGCAGTACTTC.

The rearrangement joins TRBV7-9 to TRBJ2-7; perhaps TRBD1 as D (5 bases). Germline lookup yields CDR1 SEHNR and CDR2 FQNEAQ (reference sequence). Trimming cost V 3 bases and J 6 bases, with 15 bases left between them. The CDR3 runs to 14 residues. The CDR3 DNA reads TGTGCCAGCAGCTTGGGGCAATGGAAGGGCGAGCAGTACTTC. Its translation is CASSLGQWKGEQYF.

This clone has at least ten counts. The chain is built from TRBV23-1 and TRBJ2-7, with 11 bases matching TRBD1. TRBV23-1 is given ORF status, its function remaining uncertain. The V and J ends lost 6 bases and 4 bases, in that order; junction bases with no gene match: 8. This CDR3 is built from 15 residues. The CDR3 coding sequence is TGCGCCAGCAGGGGCACCGGGACAGGGGGTTACGAGCAGTACTTC. Translating it yields CASRGTGTGGYEQYF.

This clone was seen a single time. One junction end disagrees with the germline gene, perhaps due to a read error. The chain has TRBV10-3 and TRBJ2-7; TRBD1 matches at 8 bases. The CDR3 has 13 residues. CDR1 is ENHRY and CDR2 is SYGVKD in the germline V gene. The chain's CDR3 is CASSEQGEDEQYF. The CDR3 DNA reads as TGTGCCAGCAGTGAACAGGGGGAGGACGAGCAGTACTTC.

A remark on this clone: A read error is possible here, since a much larger clone lies one base away. This chain links TRBV30 with TRBJ2-6, with D perhaps TRBD2 (6 bases). Germline V gives CDR1 GTSNPN, CDR2 SVGIG (reference sequence). CDR3 length equals 14 residues. As DNA, the CDR3 is TGTGCCTGGCGGGAGAGCTCTGGGGCCAACGCCCTGACTTTC. Residues: CAWRESSGANALTF. The full variable domain, in which reference TRBV30 and TRBJ2-6 provide the parts outside the CDR3, is SQTIHQWPATLVQPVGSPLSLECTVEGTSNPNLYWYRQAAGRGLQLLFYSVGIGQISSEVPQNLSASRPQDRQFILSSKKLLLSDSGFYLCAWRESSGANALTFGAGSRLTVL.